The source of this TCR beta chain is a study of shared T cell receptors in the human thymus. Germline loops: CDR1 GTSNPN, CDR2 SVGIG (reference sequence). This CDR3 contains 22 residues. Losses at the gene ends were 3 bases for V and 1 base for J; bases not matched to a gene: 29. This clone appeared a single time. Produced via immunoSEQ multiplex PCR; TCRdb's table is partial and in-frame only. This table has about 380,000 clones, 85% to 95% appearing once. Input material: thymocytes. The rearrangement joins TRBV30 to TRBJ1-1; 7 bases are shared with TRBD1. This clonotype originated in a human donor. The CDR3 here is CAWSNPPGKRQGFLGGNTEAFF. The CDR3 DNA follows: TGTGCCTGGAGCAATCCTCCCGGTAAGAGACAGGGCTTTTTGGGGGGGAACACTGAAGCTTTCTTT.